These 31 T cell receptor beta chains were sequenced from one sample in a study of memory CD4+ T cells and cytomegalovirus serostatus. Single viable CD3+CD4+CD8-CD45RO+ cells were sorted as the memory CD4+ T cells. Sequencing used immunoSEQ multiplex PCR; TCRdb keeps in-frame clones, though not all of them. The table shows tens of thousands of clones, with roughly 76% occurring only once. Sequenced sample: memory CD4+ T cells from blood. These receptors were taken from an adult in good health and CMV-seropositive.

V gene TRBV18 combines with J gene TRBJ2-7, with TRBD2 matching over 11 bases. Germline V gives CDR1 KGHSH, CDR2 LQKENI. CDR3 size: 14 residues. The ends lost 3 bases at V and 2 bases at J; junction bases unmatched: 0. The CDR3 sequence is CASSPSGRAYEQYF. CDR3 sequence (DNA): TGTGCCAGCTCACCTAGCGGGAGGGCCTACGAGCAGTACTTC.

J is TRBJ2-5 and V is TRBV2, with D perhaps TRBD1 (6 bases). Germline V gene sequence: CDR1 SNHLY, CDR2 FYNNEI. Trimming shortened V by 2 bases and J by 4 bases, and 14 bases separated the two germline ends. The CDR3 is made up of 15 amino acids. CDR3 region: CASSESGTIGETQYF. CDR3 in DNA: TGTGCCAGCAGTGAAAGTGGGACAATTGGAGAGACCCAGTACTTC.

The chain employs TRBV18 and TRBJ2-6; D gene unclear. The V end lost 0 bases, the J end lost 0 bases, and 9 bases lay between the germline ends. Germline CDR1 and CDR2: KGHSH and LQKENI. The CDR3 covers 17 residues. Written as DNA, the CDR3 is TGTGCCAGCTCACCACCTAACAGCGTCTCTGGGGCCAACGTCCTGACTTTC. Amino acid sequence: CASSPPNSVSGANVLTF. Complete variable domain (other parts from reference TRBV18 and TRBJ2-6): NAGVMQNPRHLVRRRGQEARLRCSPMKGHSHVYWYRQLPEEGLKFMVYLQKENIIDESGMPKERFSAEFPKEGPSILRIQQVVRGDSAAYFCASSPPNSVSGANVLTFGAGSRLTVL.

A few counts support this clone. The chain uses TRBV19 and TRBJ2-2, with D perhaps matching TRBD2 (7 bases). The CDR3 is 15 amino acids. Trimming took 3 bases from V and 5 from J, leaving 13 bases between them. Germline loops: CDR1 LNHDA, CDR2 SQIVND (reference sequence). CDR3 region: CASSITGGGTGELFF. The CDR3 DNA reads as TGTGCCAGTAGTATCACGGGGGGCGGGACCGGGGAGCTGTTTTTT.

This clone was observed once. This chain uses TRBV7-9 with TRBJ2-5, with D uncertain. There are 14 residues in the CDR3. The germline CDR1 and CDR2 sequences are SEHNR and FQNEAQ (reference sequence). The V end was cut by 0 bases, the J end by 2 bases, with 7 bases between. The CDR3 reads CASSLAANQETQYF. The CDR3 bases are TGTGCCAGCAGCTTAGCGGCAAATCAAGAGACCCAGTACTTC.

In nucleotides, the CDR3 is TGTGCCAGCGACAGGGCTGAATGGCAGTACTTC. Residues: CASDRAEWQYF. The chain carries TRBV6-1 and TRBJ2-7, with TRBD1 identical over 7 bases. The germline CDR1 and CDR2 sequences are MNHNS and SASEGT. This CDR3 comprises 11 residues. The J segment lost 9 bases and the V segment lost 8 bases, leaving 7 bases of the junction unmatched.

The chain carries TRBV4-3 and TRBJ2-3; a weak D match, TRBD2 (6 bases). Germline V gene data show CDR1 as LGHNA and CDR2 as YSLEER. Deletions cut 0 bases from V and 2 bases from J, with 9 bases between. The CDR3 has 15 residues. The CDR3 bases are TGCGCCAGCAGCCAAGAGGCGGGGCACACAGATACGCAGTATTTT. Amino acid sequence: CASSQEAGHTDTQYF.

This chain uses TRBV4-3 with TRBJ1-2; TRBD1 agrees at 8 bases. This CDR3 has 16 residues. V trimming: 0 bases; J trimming: 4 bases; junction bases outside the gene matches: 7. Germline-derived CDR1 and CDR2 are LGHNA and YSLEER. Here the CDR3 reads CASSQDMMTGAYGYTF. CDR3 coding DNA: TGCGCCAGCAGCCAAGATATGATGACAGGGGCCTATGGCTACACCTTC.

The rearrangement links TRBV11-3 to TRBJ2-7; D is perhaps TRBD1 (5 bases). Germline CDR1 SGHNT, CDR2 YENEEA. The CDR3 loop spans 14 amino acids. With 0 bases removed from V and 6 bases from J, the gap between germline ends came to 12 bases. The CDR3, as DNA: TGTGCCAGCAGCTTAGATCCGGCAGGGTCCGAGCAGTACTTC. Translating it yields CASSLDPAGSEQYF. Full variable domain (remainder filled in from reference TRBV11-3 and TRBJ2-7): EAGVVQSPRYKIIEKKQPVAFWCNPISGHNTLYWYLQNLGQGPELLIRYENEEAVDDSQLPKDRFSAERLKGVDSTLKIQPAELGDSAVYLCASSLDPAGSEQYFGPGTRLTVT.

For this clone: Other nucleotide sequences from this sample produce the same CDR3. This rearrangement joins TRBV19 to TRBJ1-4; no definite D call. This CDR3 region has 14 residues. The germline V gene has CDR1 LNHDA and CDR2 SQIVND (reference sequence). V was clipped by 5 bases and J by 1 base, with 8 bases between them. In nucleotides, the CDR3 is TGTGCCAGTAGTCCACCGGGAACTAATGAAAAACTGTTTTTT. This gives the protein CASSPPGTNEKLFF.

V and J are TRBV4-2 and TRBJ2-6; D unclear. V lost 1 base, J lost 1 base, and 14 bases lay in between. The germline gives CDR1 LGHNA, CDR2 YNFKEQ. The CDR3 is 18 residues long. The CDR3 reads CASSQGAPAMSGANVLTF. DNA for the CDR3: TGTGCCAGCAGCCAAGGAGCTCCGGCGATGTCTGGGGCCAACGTCCTGACTTTC.

J is TRBJ2-1 and V is TRBV6-4; 10 bases fit TRBD2. Germline-derived CDR1 and CDR2 are MRHNA and SNTAGT. This CDR3 is 15 amino acids long. J gave up 7 bases and V 3 bases, and 6 bases lay outside the gene matches. CDR3 DNA: TGTGCCAGCAGTGAAGAGCGGGGGGGAGGGAATGAGCAGTTCTTC. This encodes CASSEERGGGNEQFF.

The chain uses TRBV21-1 and TRBJ1-5; the D call of TRBD1 is as the table states it, not checked on the DNA. TRBV21-1 is a known pseudogene. This CDR3 comprises 18 residues. CDR3 nucleotides: TGTGCCAGCAGCAAAGTTTTCAGGGGGATACCTAGCAATCAGCCCCAGCATTTT. Protein sequence: CASSKVFRGIPSNQPQHF.

This clone was observed once. The rearrangement joins TRBV27 to TRBJ2-3; perhaps D is TRBD1 or TRBD2 (5 bases each). V was cut by 2 bases and J by 8 bases, with 5 bases left in between. The CDR3 runs to 11 residues. CDR1 and CDR2 (germline): MNHEY, SMNVEV (reference sequence). CDR3: CASSLGGTQYF. CDR3 nucleotides: TGTGCCAGCAGTTTAGGGGGTACGCAGTATTTT.

This clone has a handful of counts. The V gene is TRBV7-3, the J gene TRBJ1-1; D gene ambiguous. The CDR3 has 14 amino acids. Germline V gene data show CDR1 as SGHTA and CDR2 as FQGTGA. V was pared by 1 base and J by 3 bases, with 9 bases between. The CDR3 region has the DNA TGTGCCAGCAGCTTAATGGACGGGGACACTGAAGCTTTCTTT. Translated: CASSLMDGDTEAFF.

This clone was seen more than once but under ten times. The gene calls are TRBV19 and TRBJ2-7, with 8 bases matching TRBD2. The CDR3 is 13 residues long. Germline CDR1 and CDR2: LNHDA and SQIVND (reference sequence). J was trimmed by 2 bases and V by 6 bases; bases with no gene match: 3. Written as DNA, the CDR3 is TGTGCCAGTAGCCGCGGGGGGACCTACGAGCAGTACTTC. Translated, it gives CASSRGGTYEQYF.

This sequence joins TRBV18 and TRBJ2-1; D not certain. Germline CDR1 is KGHSH and CDR2 is LQKENI. The length of the CDR3 is 13 residues. V lost 3 bases and J lost 6, with 9 bases in between. The DNA of the CDR3 is TGTGCCAGCTCACCCGACATTGGCAATGAGCAGTTCTTC. The encoded protein is CASSPDIGNEQFF.

J is TRBJ2-3 and V is TRBV2, with D possibly being TRBD2 (5 bases). Between the trimmed V and J ends, which lost 5 bases and 0 bases, there was a span of 12 bases. The CDR3 extends over 15 amino acids. CDR1 SNHLY and CDR2 FYNNEI come from the germline V gene. The CDR3 DNA reads TGTGCCAGCAGTAAGACTACCGCGAGCACAGATACGCAGTATTTT. The encoded protein is CASSKTTASTDTQYF. The entire variable domain, with the rest obtained from reference TRBV2 and TRBJ2-3, is as follows: EPEVTQTPSHQVTQMGQEVILRCVPISNHLYFYWYRQILGQKVEFLVSFYNNEISEKSEIFDDQFSVERPDGSNFTLKIRSTKLEDSAMYFCASSKTTASTDTQYFGPGTRLTVL.

CDR3 DNA sequence: TGTGCCAGCAGTTTAGGGGCGGGACAGGGATTCTCCTACGAGCAGTACTTC. This codes for CASSLGAGQGFSYEQYF. V is TRBV27 and J is TRBJ2-7; TRBD1 matches at 9 bases. Trimming cost V 2 bases and J 0 bases; bases outside gene matches: 8. The germline gives CDR1 MNHEY, CDR2 SMNVEV (reference sequence). The CDR3 is made up of 17 amino acids.

The rearrangement joins TRBV6-1 to TRBJ2-7, with 13 bases aligning to TRBD2. Germline V gene lookup returns CDR1 MNHNS and CDR2 SASEGT. The V gene end was trimmed by 6 bases and the J gene end by 2 bases; junction bases not matched to a gene: 4. This CDR3 comprises 15 residues. The CDR3 DNA follows: TGTGCCAGCAGGGCCGGGACTAGCGGGGCCTACGAGCAGTACTTC. This gives the protein CASRAGTSGAYEQYF.

This clone is categorized as medium-sized. The chain employs TRBV18 and TRBJ2-7, with D uncertain. Trimming stripped 5 bases from V and 2 bases from J, with 10 bases between. CDR1 is KGHSH and CDR2 is LQKENI in the germline V gene. The CDR3 is 13 amino acids. CDR3 protein: CASSTLAAYEQYF. As DNA, the CDR3 is TGTGCCAGCTCAACCTTAGCAGCCTACGAGCAGTACTTC.

The rearrangement links TRBV6-1 to TRBJ1-5; TRBD1 matches 7 bases. Germline CDR1 MNHNS, CDR2 SASEGT. After removal of 5 bases from V and 1 base from J, the junction contained 2 bases not matched to a gene. The CDR3 spans 14 residues. CDR3 coding DNA: TGTGCCAGCAGTAAGGACAGGAGCAATCAGCCCCAGCATTTT. Its protein product is CASSKDRSNQPQHF.

V usage is TRBV5-8 and J usage is TRBJ2-3; 10 bases map to TRBD1. V dropped 3 bases and J dropped 3; count of bases not matched to a gene: 1. Germline assignment: CDR1 SGHTS and CDR2 YDEGEE. The CDR3 is 14 residues long. As DNA, the CDR3 is TGTGCCAGCAGCTCGGACAGGGGGACAGATACGCAGTATTTT. Amino acids: CASSSDRGTDTQYF.

This clone has only a few counts. CDR3 DNA: TGTGCCACCAGCACAGGCGGACAGATGAACACTGAAGCTTTCTTT. This sequence encodes CATSTGGQMNTEAFF. This chain joins TRBV15 and TRBJ1-1, with TRBD1 as a possible D gene (6 bases). The CDR3 covers 15 residues. The V end was cut by 4 bases, the J end by 0 bases, with 12 bases between. CDR1 is LNHNV and CDR2 is YYDKDF in the germline V gene (reference sequence).

J is TRBJ2-3 and V is TRBV14, with 10 bases lining up with TRBD2. Per the germline V gene, CDR1 is SGHDN and CDR2 is FVKESK. J gave up 6 bases and V 2 bases, and 8 bases lay outside the gene matches. The CDR3 has 16 residues. CDR3 DNA sequence: TGTGCCAGCAGCCAACAGAGGCTAGCGGGAGTTGATACGCAGTATTTT. It codes for CASSQQRLAGVDTQYF.

This clone was found a few times. V and J are TRBV19 and TRBJ2-2, with a weak D call TRBD1 (6 bases). Germline CDR1 LNHDA, CDR2 SQIVND (reference sequence). The CDR3 covers 16 residues. V lost 1 base to trimming and J lost 5 bases, with 14 bases between them. CDR3 sequence: CASSIAGAPDTGELFF. The DNA for the CDR3 is TGTGCCAGTAGTATAGCAGGGGCCCCGGATACCGGGGAGCTGTTTTTT.

The CDR3 DNA is TGTGCTAGTGGGGGTGGGACAGGGGGCGTCCAAGAGACCCAGTACTTC. It translates to CASGGGTGGVQETQYF. This chain connects TRBV12-5 to TRBJ2-5; 12 nucleotides align to TRBD1. Looked up from germline, CDR1 is LGHNT and CDR2 is FRNRAP. V trimming: 6 bases; J trimming: 1 base; junction bases outside the gene matches: 6. This CDR3 has 16 residues.

This clone counts as medium-sized. This sequence joins TRBV5-6 and TRBJ1-1; no definite D call. The germline CDR1 and CDR2 sequences are SGHDT and YYEEEE. V lost 0 bases and J lost 7, with 13 bases in between. This CDR3 is 14 amino acids long. CDR3: CASSLVGKTREAFF. The CDR3 nucleotides read TGTGCCAGCAGCTTGGTGGGCAAGACCCGTGAAGCTTTCTTT.

V usage is TRBV11-3 and J usage is TRBJ2-2; 15 bases match TRBD2. The length of the CDR3 is 20 residues. After removal of 3 bases from V and 4 bases from J, the junction contained 12 bases not matched to a gene. The V gene's germline CDR1 is SGHNT and CDR2 YENEEA. The CDR3 here is CASSFPLEGLAGGRTGELFF. In DNA, the CDR3 is TGTGCCAGCAGCTTCCCCTTGGAGGGACTAGCGGGAGGCCGCACCGGGGAGCTGTTTTTT.

V is TRBV5-1 and J is TRBJ1-1; 8 bases are shared with TRBD1. V was clipped by 4 bases and J by 0 bases; unmatched bases: 5. Germline values: CDR1 SGHRS, CDR2 YFSETQ. The CDR3 runs to 15 residues. The CDR3 nucleotides are TGCGCCAGCAGCCCACGACAGGGGATGAACACTGAAGCTTTCTTT. Translated, it gives CASSPRQGMNTEAFF.

The chain carries TRBV9 and TRBJ1-1; D is unresolved. The germline V gene has CDR1 SGDLS and CDR2 YYNGEE. This CDR3 comprises 13 residues. V was pared by 0 bases and J by 3 bases, with 6 bases between. The CDR3 DNA reads as TGTGCCAGCAGCGTAGCTGGGGACACTGAAGCTTTCTTT. This codes for CASSVAGDTEAFF.